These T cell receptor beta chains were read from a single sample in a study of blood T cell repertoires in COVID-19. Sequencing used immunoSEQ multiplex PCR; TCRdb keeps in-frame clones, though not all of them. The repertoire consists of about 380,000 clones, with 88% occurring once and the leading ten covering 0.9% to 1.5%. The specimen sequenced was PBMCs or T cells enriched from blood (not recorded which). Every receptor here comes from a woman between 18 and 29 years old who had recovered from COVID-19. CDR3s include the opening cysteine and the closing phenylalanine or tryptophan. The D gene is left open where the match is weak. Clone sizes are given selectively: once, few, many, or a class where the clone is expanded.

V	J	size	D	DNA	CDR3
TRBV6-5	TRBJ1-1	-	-	TGTGCCAGCACGGCAGGGGTGGGGAACACTGAAGCTTTCTTT	CASTAGVGNTEAFF
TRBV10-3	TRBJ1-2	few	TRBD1	TGTGCCATCAGTGAGACAGGGGGGCCTAACTATGGCTACACCTTC	CAISETGGPNYGYTF
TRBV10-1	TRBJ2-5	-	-	TGCGCCAGCATCCCCCCTGGGGCTAGCGTGACCCAGTACTTC	CASIPPGASVTQYF
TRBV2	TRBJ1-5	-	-	TGTGCCAGCAGTGTAACACAGGGCCCTAATCAGCCCCAGCATTTT	CASSVTQGPNQPQHF
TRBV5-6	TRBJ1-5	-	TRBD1	TGTGCCAGCAGCTTGGCGGGACAGGGAGTGCGGGGCAATCAGCCCCAGCATTTT	CASSLAGQGVRGNQPQHF
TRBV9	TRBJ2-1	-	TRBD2	TGTGCCAGCAGCGCAGGACTAGCGGGTAATAATGAGCAGTTCTTC	CASSAGLAGNNEQFF
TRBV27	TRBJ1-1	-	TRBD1	TGTGCCAGCAGGCCGCTGACAGGGGATGCTGAAGCTTTCTTT	CASRPLTGDAEAFF
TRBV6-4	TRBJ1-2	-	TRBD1	TGTGCCAGCAGTGGGCCGGGACAGGGGGAGACTGGCTACACCTTC	CASSGPGQGETGYTF
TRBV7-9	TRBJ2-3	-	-	TGTGCCAGCTTCCTTCTGGATACGCAGTATTTT	CASFLLDTQYF
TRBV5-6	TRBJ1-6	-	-	TGTGCCAGCAGCCCGGACTGGCGGAATTCACCCCTCCACTTT	CASSPDWRNSPLHF
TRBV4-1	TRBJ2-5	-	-	TGCGCCAGCAGCCAAGTGTATGATAGCTGGGAGACCCAGTACTTC	CASSQVYDSWETQYF
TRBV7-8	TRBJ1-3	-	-	TGTGCCAGCAGCCTAGACGGGATTCGAGGAAACACCATATATTTT	CASSLDGIRGNTIYF
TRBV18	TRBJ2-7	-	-	TGTGCCAGCTCACCACAAGGGGCCTACGAGCAGTACTTC	CASSPQGAYEQYF
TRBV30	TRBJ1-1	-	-	TGTGCCTGGGTATCCATTGGCAGCACTGAAGCTTTCTTT	CAWVSIGSTEAFF
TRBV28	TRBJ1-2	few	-	TGTGCCAGCAGTTTTGCCCAGGCAAACTATGGCTACACCTTC	CASSFAQANYGYTF
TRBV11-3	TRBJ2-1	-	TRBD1	TGTGCCAGCAGCTTAACAGGGGGGAATGAGCAGTTCTTC	CASSLTGGNEQFF
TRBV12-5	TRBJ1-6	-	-	TGTGCTAGTGGCCCCACAAACAGGGCGGCACCCCTCCACTTT	CASGPTNRAAPLHF
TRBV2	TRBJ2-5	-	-	TGTGCCAGCGGGAGGGAGACCCAGTACTTC	CASGRETQYF
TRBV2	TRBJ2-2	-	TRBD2	TGTGCCAGCAGTCTAGCGGGGGGGCGTCTGTTAAACACCGGGGAGCTGTTTTTT	CASSLAGGRLLNTGELFF
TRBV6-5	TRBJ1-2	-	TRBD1	TGTGCCAGCACCCGGACAGGGTCTGGCTACACCTTC	CASTRTGSGYTF
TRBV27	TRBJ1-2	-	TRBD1	TGTGCCAGCAGAGATCCGGGACAGGGACGACTGAACTATGGCTACACCTTC	CASRDPGQGRLNYGYTF
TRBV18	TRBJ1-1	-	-	TGTGCCAGCTCACCCGCAGGGCCAGGGGATACTGAAGCTTTCTTT	CASSPAGPGDTEAFF
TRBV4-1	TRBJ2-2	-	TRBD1	TGCGCCAGCAGCCAAGACCGGGACAGGTACACCGGGGAGCTGTTTTTT	CASSQDRDRYTGELFF
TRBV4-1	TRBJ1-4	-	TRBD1	TGCGCCAGCAGCTCCCGGACAGGGGGCGGCGAAAAACTGTTTTTT	CASSSRTGGGEKLFF
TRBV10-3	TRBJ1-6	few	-	TGTGCCATCAGTGACCACAGGGTAAATTCACCCCTCCACTTT	CAISDHRVNSPLHF
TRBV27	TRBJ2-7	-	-	TGTGCCAGCAGTTTGGGCACAACCTACGAGCAGTACTTC	CASSLGTTYEQYF
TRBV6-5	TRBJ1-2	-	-	TGTGCCAGCACAGGGGAGGGCTATGGCTACACCTTC	CASTGEGYGYTF
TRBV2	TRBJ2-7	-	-	TGTGCCAGCCGGAGGACGCAGCAAGCCTACGAGCAGTACTTC	CASRRTQQAYEQYF
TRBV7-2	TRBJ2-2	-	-	TGTGCCAGCAGCCCGTACTTGAACACCGGGGAGCTGTTTTTT	CASSPYLNTGELFF
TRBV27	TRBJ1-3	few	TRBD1	TGTGCCAGCAGTCTAACGACAGGGGTAAACACCATATATTTT	CASSLTTGVNTIYF
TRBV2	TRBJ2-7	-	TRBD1	TGTGCCAGCTTTTCCGGGACAGGTATTTTCTACGAGCAGTACTTC	CASFSGTGIFYEQYF
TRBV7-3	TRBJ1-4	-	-	TGTGCCAGCAGTCCAGGGCCCGCCGAAAAACTGTTTTTT	CASSPGPAEKLFF
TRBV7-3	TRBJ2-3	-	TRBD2	TGTGCCAGCAGCATGGGGGGGAAAAAAACAGATACGCAGTATTTT	CASSMGGKKTDTQYF
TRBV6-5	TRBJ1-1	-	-	TGTGCCAGCAGTCCTTCTACAGGGTTCACTGAAGCTTTCTTT	CASSPSTGFTEAFF
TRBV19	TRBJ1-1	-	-	TGTGCCAGTAGCCGGCGGGGGGAGGGAAACACTGAAGCTTTCTTT	CASSRRGEGNTEAFF
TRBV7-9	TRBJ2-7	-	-	TGTGCCAGCAGTTACACCCCCTACGAGCAGTACTTC	CASSYTPYEQYF
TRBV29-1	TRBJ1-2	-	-	TGCAGCGTTGAAGATCCTGACAGGCCCTATAACTATGGCTACACCTTC	CSVEDPDRPYNYGYTF
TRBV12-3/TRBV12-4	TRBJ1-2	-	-	TGTGCCAGCAGTCCGTTTGAGGATGGCTACACCTTC	CASSPFEDGYTF
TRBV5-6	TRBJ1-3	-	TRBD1	TGTGCCAGCAGCTCACCCGGCCTCGACAGGGCTGGAAACACCATATATTTT	CASSSPGLDRAGNTIYF
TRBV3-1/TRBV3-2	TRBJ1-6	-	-	TGTGCCAGCAGCCAAGATACCGCGCTTAAGTCACCCCTCCACTTT	CASSQDTALKSPLHF
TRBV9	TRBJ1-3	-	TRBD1	TGTGCCAGCAGCGTTGGGACAGATTCTGGAAACACCATATATTTT	CASSVGTDSGNTIYF
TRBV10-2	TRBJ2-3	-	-	TGCGCCAGCAGTGAGGGGGGGAGTAGCACAGATACGCAGTATTTT	CASSEGGSSTDTQYF
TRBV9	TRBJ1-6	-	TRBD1	TGTGCCAGCAGCGCCACCCAGGGGGTTGGTAATTCACCCCTCCACTTT	CASSATQGVGNSPLHF
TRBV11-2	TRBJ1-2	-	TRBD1	TGTGCTTCGTACCGGACAGGGGATTCAGATGGCTACACCTTC	CASYRTGDSDGYTF
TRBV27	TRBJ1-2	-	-	TGTGCCAGCAGTTTCTCGCCGAGTAACTCCTACTATGGCTACACCTTC	CASSFSPSNSYYGYTF
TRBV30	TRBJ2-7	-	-	TGTGCCTGGACTCAGGGGTCTACCTACGAGCAGTACTTC	CAWTQGSTYEQYF
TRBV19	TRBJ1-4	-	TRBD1	TGTGCCAGTAGTCCCCCAGGGGGCACGAATGAAAAACTGTTTTTT	CASSPPGGTNEKLFF
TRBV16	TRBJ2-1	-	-	TGTGCCAGCAGCCAATCTAGGGGGGGCAATGAGCAGTTCTTC	CASSQSRGGNEQFF
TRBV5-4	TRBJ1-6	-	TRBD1	TGTGCCAGCAGCCCCTGGACAGGGAATTCACCCCTCCACTTT	CASSPWTGNSPLHF
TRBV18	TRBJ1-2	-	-	TGTGCCAGCTCACTTACGGGGACAAGCTATGGCTACACCTTC	CASSLTGTSYGYTF
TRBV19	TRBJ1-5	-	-	TGTGCCAGTAGTTGGCAACCAGGGGTTTATCAGCCCCAGCATTTT	CASSWQPGVYQPQHF
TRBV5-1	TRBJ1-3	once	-	TGCGCCAGCAGCTTGGCAGGGTACGGAAACACCATATATTTT	CASSLAGYGNTIYF
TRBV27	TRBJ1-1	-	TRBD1	TGTGCCAGCAGTTTAACCAGGGGGCCTAACACTGAAGCTTTCTTT	CASSLTRGPNTEAFF
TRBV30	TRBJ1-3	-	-	TGTGCCTGGAGTGAAAAAAGGGGGTCCTCTGGAAACACCATATATTTT	CAWSEKRGSSGNTIYF